The present T cell receptor (beta chain) was sequenced within a study of blood T cell repertoires in COVID-19. Across the whole study: From the United States, Italy and Spain came samples of acute and convalescent COVID-19. The cDNA or gDNA used as material had been derived from T cells, B-cell-depleted T cells, or PBMCs.

Authors' analysis steps: Reference gene primer amplification gave estimated nucleated cell counts. Libraries were prepared by immunoSEQ multiplex PCR; TCRdb keeps only in-frame clonotypes and omits some of them. From that table come the V and J calls and clone size; the DNA was used to work out D and trimming. The sample carries nearly 200,000 clones, just under 85% recorded once. The CDR3 contains 15 residues. Unmatched junction bases numbered 6, after V lost 4 bases and J lost 4 bases. Germline V gene lookup returns CDR1 SGHKS and CDR2 YYEKEE (reference sequence). Patients at the Seattle site were enrolled during active infection and followed longitudinally.

The rearrangement links TRBV5-5 to TRBJ1-2; the match to TRBD1 covers 11 bases. Sequenced input: peripheral blood. The sequence came from a man in his 60s with COVID-19, enrolled during active disease. The CDR3 DNA reads TGTGCCAGCAGCACCAAGGGACAGGGGGGCTATGGCTACACCTTC. It is translated as CASSTKGQGGYGYTF.